The clone carrying this TCR beta chain appeared a single time. The data belong to a study of T cell changes during pregnancy in multiple sclerosis. Trimming stripped 5 bases from V and 7 bases from J, with 17 bases between. Germline V gives CDR1 LNHDA, CDR2 SQIVND (reference sequence). The CDR3 contains 14 residues. Profiling relied on immunoSEQ multiplex PCR, and the TCRdb table lists in-frame clones only, not all of them. The sample includes 12,000 or so clones, around 86% of them seen just once. The source was CD8+ T cells from peripheral blood mononuclear cells, collected in the second trimester of pregnancy. V and J are TRBV19 and TRBJ1-2; no clear D. The TCR sequence derives from a female donor in good health, enrolled as a control in a pregnancy study. The CDR3 bases are TGTGCCAGTAGTCCGCCGGCGGGGTCGGGTGGCTACACCTTC. Its translation is CASSPPAGSGGYTF.